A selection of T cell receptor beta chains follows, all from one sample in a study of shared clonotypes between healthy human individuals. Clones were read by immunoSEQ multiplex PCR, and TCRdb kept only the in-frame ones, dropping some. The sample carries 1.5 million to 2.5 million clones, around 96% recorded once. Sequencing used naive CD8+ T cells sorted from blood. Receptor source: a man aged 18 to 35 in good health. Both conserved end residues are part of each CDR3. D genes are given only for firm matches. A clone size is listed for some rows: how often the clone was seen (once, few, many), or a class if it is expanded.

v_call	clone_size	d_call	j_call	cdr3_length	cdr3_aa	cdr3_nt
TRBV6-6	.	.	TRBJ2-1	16	CASSGYEGRPYNEQFF	TGTGCCAGCAGTGGCTATGAGGGACGCCCCTACAATGAGCAGTTCTTC
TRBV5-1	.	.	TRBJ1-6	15	CASSLRRRHNSPLHF	TGCGCCAGCAGCTTGAGGCGCAGGCACAATTCACCCCTCCACTTT
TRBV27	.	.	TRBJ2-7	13	CASRPTGYYEQYF	TGTGCCAGCAGGCCTACAGGGTACTACGAGCAGTACTTC
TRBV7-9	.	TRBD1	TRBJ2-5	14	CASSRTGSLETQYF	TGTGCCAGCAGCAGGACAGGGTCGTTAGAGACCCAGTACTTC
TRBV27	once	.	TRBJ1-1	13	CASSLDVNTEAFF	TGTGCCAGCAGCCTGGACGTGAACACTGAAGCTTTCTTT
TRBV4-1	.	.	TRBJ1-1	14	CASSQSRGTPEAFF	TGCGCCAGCAGCCAATCCCGGGGGACTCCTGAAGCTTTCTTT
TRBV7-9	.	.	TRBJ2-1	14	CASTGASSYNEQFF	TGTGCCAGCACCGGGGCCAGCTCCTACAATGAGCAGTTCTTC
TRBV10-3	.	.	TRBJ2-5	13	CAISESNQETQYF	TGTGCCATCAGTGAGTCAAACCAAGAGACCCAGTACTTC
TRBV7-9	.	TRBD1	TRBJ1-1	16	CASSSGTGASDTEAFF	TGTGCCAGCAGCTCCGGGACAGGGGCTTCGGACACTGAAGCTTTCTTT
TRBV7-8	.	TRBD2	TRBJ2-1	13	CASSYSGTNEQFF	TGTGCCAGCAGCTACAGCGGGACCAATGAGCAGTTCTTC
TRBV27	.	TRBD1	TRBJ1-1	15	CASSTSGTGVTEAFF	TGTGCCAGCAGTACCTCCGGGACAGGGGTTACTGAAGCTTTCTTT
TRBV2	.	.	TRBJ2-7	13	CASSVGPTYEQYF	TGTGCCAGCAGTGTGGGCCCCACCTACGAGCAGTACTTC
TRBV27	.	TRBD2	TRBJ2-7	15	CASSSIAGGTYEQYF	TGTGCCAGCAGTTCGATAGCGGGAGGCACCTACGAGCAGTACTTC
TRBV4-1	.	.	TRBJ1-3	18	CASSQVGGSLYSGNTIYF	TGCGCCAGCAGCCAAGTAGGGGGGAGCCTTTACTCTGGAAACACCATATATTTT
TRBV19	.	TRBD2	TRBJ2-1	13	CASRGGLADSWFF	TGTGCCAGTAGAGGGGGACTAGCGGACTCCTGGTTCTTC
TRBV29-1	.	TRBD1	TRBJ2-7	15	CSVEVPGTVSYEQYF	TGCAGCGTTGAAGTACCCGGGACAGTCTCCTACGAGCAGTACTTC
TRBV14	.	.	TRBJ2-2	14	CASSQDPVSGELFF	TGTGCCAGCAGCCAAGATCCCGTCTCCGGGGAGCTGTTTTTT
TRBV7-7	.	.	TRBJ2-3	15	CASSLTLAHTDTQYF	TGTGCTAGCAGCTTAACGCTCGCTCACACAGATACGCAGTATTTT
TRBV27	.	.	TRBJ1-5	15	CASSLSQGSNQPQHF	TGTGCCAGCAGTTTATCTCAGGGTAGCAATCAGCCCCAGCATTTT
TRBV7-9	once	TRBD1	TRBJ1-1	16	CASSFPRGHSTTEAFF	TGTGCCAGCAGCTTCCCCAGGGGGCATAGTACCACTGAAGCTTTCTTT
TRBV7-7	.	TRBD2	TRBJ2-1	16	CASSQSLAGAVNEQFF	TGTGCTAGCAGCCAATCACTAGCGGGAGCGGTGAATGAGCAGTTCTTC
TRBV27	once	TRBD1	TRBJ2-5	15	CASSLSGQVGETQYF	TGTGCCAGCAGTTTATCGGGACAGGTCGGGGAGACCCAGTACTTC